The clone carrying this T cell receptor beta chain was seen once. One end of the junction is discordant with germline, which a read error may explain. This sample is part of a study of PD-L1 blockade in urothelial cancer. Overall study context: Patients, treated from about 2014 onward, received atezolizumab 1,200 mg intravenously every 3 weeks. Treatment start was followed by blood analysis at 3 weeks (second dose) and again at 6 weeks. About 90% of the roughly 30 patients were men whose urothelial cancer was bladder-origin. Blood samples had a median of 141,255 T cells.

This CDR3 is built from 12 residues. CDR1 and CDR2 (germline): GTSNPN, SVGIG (reference sequence). Sequenced by immunoSEQ multiplex PCR; TCRdb stores in-frame clones only, minus some. This table holds tens of thousands of clones, 80% to 85% found once. The TCR comes from a man aged 65 to 85 with urothelial cancer. V and J are TRBV30 and TRBJ2-2, with a tentative D call TRBD2 (5 bases). Source: PBMCs, taken around atezolizumab (anti-PD-L1) treatment. The CDR3 sequence is CAWRIGTGKLFF. CDR3 coding DNA: TGTGCTTGGAGGATAGGAACCGGGAAGCTGTTTTTT. The variable domain in full, completed from reference TRBV30 and TRBJ2-2, reads SQTIHQWPATLVQPVGSPLSLECTVEGTSNPNLYWYRQAAGRGLQLLFYSVGIGQISSEVPQNLSASRPQDRQFILSSKKLLLSDSGFYLCAWRIGTGKLFFGEGSRLTVL.